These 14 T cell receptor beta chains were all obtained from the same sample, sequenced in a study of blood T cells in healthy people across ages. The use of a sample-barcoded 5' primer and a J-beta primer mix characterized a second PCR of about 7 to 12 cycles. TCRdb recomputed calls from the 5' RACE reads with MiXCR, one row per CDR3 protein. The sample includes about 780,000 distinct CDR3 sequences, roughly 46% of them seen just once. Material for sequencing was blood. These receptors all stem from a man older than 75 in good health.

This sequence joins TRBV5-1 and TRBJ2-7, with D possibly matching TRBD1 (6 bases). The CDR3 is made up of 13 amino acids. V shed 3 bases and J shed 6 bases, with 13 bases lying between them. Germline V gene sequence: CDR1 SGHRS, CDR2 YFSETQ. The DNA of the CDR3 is TGCGCCAGCAGCTACAAACAGGGTTCCGAGCAGTACTTC. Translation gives CASSYKQGSEQYF.

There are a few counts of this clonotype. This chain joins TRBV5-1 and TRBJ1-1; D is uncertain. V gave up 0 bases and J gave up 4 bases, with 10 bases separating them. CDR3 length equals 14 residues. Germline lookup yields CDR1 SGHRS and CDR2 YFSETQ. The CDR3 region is CASSLELSGTEAFF. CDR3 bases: TGCGCCAGCAGCTTGGAGCTCTCGGGCACTGAAGCTTTCTTT.

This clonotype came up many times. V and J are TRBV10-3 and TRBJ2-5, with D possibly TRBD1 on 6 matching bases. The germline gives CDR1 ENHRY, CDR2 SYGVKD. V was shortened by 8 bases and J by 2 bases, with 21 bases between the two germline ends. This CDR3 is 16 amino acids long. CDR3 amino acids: CAISPLAGARQETQYF. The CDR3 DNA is TGTGCCATCTCCCCGTTAGCAGGGGCAAGACAAGAGACCCAGTACTTC.

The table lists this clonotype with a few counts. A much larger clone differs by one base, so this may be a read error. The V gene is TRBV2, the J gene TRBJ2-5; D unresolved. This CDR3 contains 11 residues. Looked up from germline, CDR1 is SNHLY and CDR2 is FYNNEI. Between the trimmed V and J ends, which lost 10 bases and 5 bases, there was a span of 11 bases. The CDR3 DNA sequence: TGTGCCAACCGGTACGGGGAGACCCAGTACTTC. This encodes CANRYGETQYF. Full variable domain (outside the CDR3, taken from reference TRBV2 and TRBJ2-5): EPEVTQTPSHQVTQMGQEVILRCVPISNHLYFYWYRQILGQKVEFLVSFYNNEISEKSEIFDDQFSVERPDGSNFTLKIRSTKLEDSAMYFCANRYGETQYFGPGTRLLVL.

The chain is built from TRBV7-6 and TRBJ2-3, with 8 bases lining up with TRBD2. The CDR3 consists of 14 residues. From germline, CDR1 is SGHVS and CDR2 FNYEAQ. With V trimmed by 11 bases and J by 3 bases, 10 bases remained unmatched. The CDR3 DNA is TGTGCCGGCACCTTGACTAGCGCTACAGATACGCAGTATTTT. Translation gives CAGTLTSATDTQYF.

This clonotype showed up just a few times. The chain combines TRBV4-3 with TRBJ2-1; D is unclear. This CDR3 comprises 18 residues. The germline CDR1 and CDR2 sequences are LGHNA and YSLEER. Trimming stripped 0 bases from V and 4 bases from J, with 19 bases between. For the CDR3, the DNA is TGCGCCAGCAGCCAAGAATTGGCGACATTGGCTCCGTACAATGAGCAGTTCTTC. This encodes CASSQELATLAPYNEQFF.

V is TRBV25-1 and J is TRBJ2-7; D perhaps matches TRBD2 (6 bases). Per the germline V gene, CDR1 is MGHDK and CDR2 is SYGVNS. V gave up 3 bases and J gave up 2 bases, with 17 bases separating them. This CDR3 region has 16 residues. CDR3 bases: TGTGCCAGCAGTGACCGGGGAGGAGGGTACGCCTACGAGCAGTACTTC. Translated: CASSDRGGGYAYEQYF.

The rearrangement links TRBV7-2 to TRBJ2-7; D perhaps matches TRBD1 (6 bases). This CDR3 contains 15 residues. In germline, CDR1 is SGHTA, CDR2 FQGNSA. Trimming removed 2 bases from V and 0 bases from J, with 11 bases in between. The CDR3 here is CASSLSGESSYEQYF. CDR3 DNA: TGTGCCAGCAGCTTATCAGGGGAGAGCTCCTACGAGCAGTACTTC.

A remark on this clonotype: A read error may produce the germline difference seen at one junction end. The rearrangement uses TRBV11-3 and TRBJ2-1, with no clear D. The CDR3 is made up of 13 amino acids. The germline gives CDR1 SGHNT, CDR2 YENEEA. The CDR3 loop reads CASSPGSCNEQFF. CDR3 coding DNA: TGTGCCAGCAGCCCCGGGTCCTGCAATGAGCAGTTCTTC.

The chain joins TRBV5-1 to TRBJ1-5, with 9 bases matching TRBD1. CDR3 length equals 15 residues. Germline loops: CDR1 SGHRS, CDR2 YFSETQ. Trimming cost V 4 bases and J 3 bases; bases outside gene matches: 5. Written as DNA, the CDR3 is TGCGCCAGCAGCCCGGGACAGGGCCTCAATCAGCCCCAGCATTTT. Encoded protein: CASSPGQGLNQPQHF.

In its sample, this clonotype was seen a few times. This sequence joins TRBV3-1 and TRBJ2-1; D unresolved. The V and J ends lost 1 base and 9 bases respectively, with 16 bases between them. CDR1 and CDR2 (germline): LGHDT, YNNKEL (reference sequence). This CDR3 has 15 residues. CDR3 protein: CASSQVASRPGEQFF. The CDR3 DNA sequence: TGTGCCAGCAGCCAAGTGGCTAGTCGGCCAGGTGAGCAGTTCTTC.

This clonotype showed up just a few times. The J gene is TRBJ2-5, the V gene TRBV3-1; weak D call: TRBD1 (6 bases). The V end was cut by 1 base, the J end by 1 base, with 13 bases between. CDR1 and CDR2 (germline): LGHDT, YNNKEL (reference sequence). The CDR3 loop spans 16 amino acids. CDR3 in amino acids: CASSQAGRGFQETQYF. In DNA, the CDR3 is TGTGCCAGCAGCCAAGCGGGCAGGGGATTCCAAGAGACCCAGTACTTC.

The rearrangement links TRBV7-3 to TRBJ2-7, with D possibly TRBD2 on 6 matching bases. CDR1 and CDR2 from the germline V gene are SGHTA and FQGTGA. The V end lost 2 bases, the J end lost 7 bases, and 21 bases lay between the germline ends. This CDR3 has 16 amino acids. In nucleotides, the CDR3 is TGTGCCAGCAGCTTAGGACTAAGCCTCCCTAACAATGAGCAGTACTTC. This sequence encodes CASSLGLSLPNNEQYF. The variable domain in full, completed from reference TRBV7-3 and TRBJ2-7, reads GAGVSQTPSNKVTEKGKYVELRCDPISGHTALYWYRQSLGQGPEFLIYFQGTGAADDSGLPNDRFFAVRPEGSVSTLKIQRTERGDSAVYLCASSLGLSLPNNEQYFGPGTRLTVT.

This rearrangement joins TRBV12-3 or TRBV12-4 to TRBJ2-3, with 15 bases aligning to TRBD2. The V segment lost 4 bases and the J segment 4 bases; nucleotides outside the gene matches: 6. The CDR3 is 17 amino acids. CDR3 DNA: TGTGCCAGCAGTTCCTACCGGACTAGCGGGAGGGCAGATACGCAGTATTTT. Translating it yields CASSSYRTSGRADTQYF.